Sequencing of this T cell receptor beta chain was carried out in a study of blood T cell repertoires in COVID-19 (dated by TCRdb to 2018 to 2021). Regarding the complete study: Collaborator samples came from the United States, Italy and Spain and covered acute and convalescent phases of COVID-19. The prospective study material was composed of cDNA or gDNA derived from T cells, B-cell-depleted T cells, or PBMCs. The repertoires were made available in a free public database intended to serve as a resource for research on the immune response to SARS-CoV-2. A de-identified subject ID, COVID-19 status, age in years and sex were almost always included in the sample metadata. Samples came from the ongoing ImmuneRACE study (first 160 participants) plus 1,254 subjects from 6 global collaborators. HLA class I and class II types, where available, came from metadata supplied by the sample provider rather than from assay-based typing. Deeply sampled blood TCRbeta repertoires from subjects exposed to, actively infected with, or recovered from COVID-19 were included in the dataset. Broad study findings and their caveats: Clinical and demographic metadata were provided uncurated, with the amount varying by source and participant.

With regard to this clone: The antigen this receptor binds is unknown. No clone much larger than this one lies a single base away; base qualities are absent.

The trim is 4 bases for V and 4 bases for J, with a gap of 23 bases between the germline ends. The CDR3 numbers 19 residues from cysteine through phenylalanine. Just the 57-base CDR3 DNA is kept, in frame starting at base 1. The CDR1 and CDR2 encoded by the germline V gene are LGHNA and YSLEER. Whole blood was collected in K2EDTA tubes by collaborating institutions according to the institutions' own protocols. Collaborator samples were shipped for TCRbeta analysis as frozen whole blood, isolated PBMCs, or DNA extracted from either sample type. The immunoSEQ Assay, a bias-controlled multiplex PCR, was used to amplify TCRbeta CDR3 regions from genomic DNA. The original pipeline was this. The number of nucleated cells in each sample was estimated by amplification of reference gene primers within the assay. To quantify the absolute abundance of each unique TCRbeta CDR3 rearrangement, sequence reads were collapsed and filtered. Productive Simpson clonality was computed per sample as the square root of Simpson's diversity index over productive rearrangements. The source is immuneACCESS, and TCRdb retained only in-frame sequences with V and J called. Part of the clones is not carried over; for the studies checked, unresolved V genes explain less than half of this, and the remainder is unexplained. V and J calls and clone size follow that table, whereas D and trimming were derived from the DNA. The sample has 75,000 to 100,000 clones on record, approximately 87% of them singletons. The ten largest clones add up to less than 20% of the sample.

This receptor was taken from a human donor in a cohort sampled during active COVID-19. The specimen was peripheral blood. The rearrangement combines TRBV4-3 with TRBJ2-6; the D gene remains uncertain. The DNA sequence is TGCGCCAGCAGCCTAATATTCTTAGACGAGGCTCGAGGGGCCAACGTCCTGACTTTC. The resulting protein is CASSLIFLDEARGANVLTF.